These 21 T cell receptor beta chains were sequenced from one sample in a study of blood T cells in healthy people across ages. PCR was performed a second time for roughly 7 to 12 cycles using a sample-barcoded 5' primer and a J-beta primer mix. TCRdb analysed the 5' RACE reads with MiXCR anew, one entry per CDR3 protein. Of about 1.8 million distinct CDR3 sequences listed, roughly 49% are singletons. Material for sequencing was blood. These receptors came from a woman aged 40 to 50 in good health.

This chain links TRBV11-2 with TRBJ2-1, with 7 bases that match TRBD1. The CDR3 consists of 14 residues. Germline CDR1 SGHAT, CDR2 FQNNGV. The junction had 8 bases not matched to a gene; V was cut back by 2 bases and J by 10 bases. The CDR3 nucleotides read TGTGCCAGCAGCTTAAGACCAACAGGGGAAGAGCAGTTCTTC. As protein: CASSLRPTGEEQFF.

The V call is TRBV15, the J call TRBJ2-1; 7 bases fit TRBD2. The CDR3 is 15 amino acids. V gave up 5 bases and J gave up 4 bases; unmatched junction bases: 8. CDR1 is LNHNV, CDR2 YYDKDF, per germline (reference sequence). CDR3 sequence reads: CATSWGGAAYNEQFF. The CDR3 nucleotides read TGTGCCACCAGCTGGGGGGGTGCGGCGTACAATGAGCAGTTCTTC.

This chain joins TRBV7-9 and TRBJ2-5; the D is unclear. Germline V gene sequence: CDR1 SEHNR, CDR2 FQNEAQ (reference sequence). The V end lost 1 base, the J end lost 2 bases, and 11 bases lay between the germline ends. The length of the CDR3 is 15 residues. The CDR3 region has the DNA TGTGCCAGCAGCTTAGTTAAAACCGAGCAAGAGACCCAGTACTTC. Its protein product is CASSLVKTEQETQYF.

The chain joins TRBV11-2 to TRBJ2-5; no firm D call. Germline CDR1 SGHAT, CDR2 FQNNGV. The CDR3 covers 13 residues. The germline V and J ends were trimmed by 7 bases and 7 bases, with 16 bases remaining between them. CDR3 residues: CASTNPTRRTQYF. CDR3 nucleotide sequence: TGTGCCAGCACCAACCCGACCCGGAGGACCCAGTACTTC.

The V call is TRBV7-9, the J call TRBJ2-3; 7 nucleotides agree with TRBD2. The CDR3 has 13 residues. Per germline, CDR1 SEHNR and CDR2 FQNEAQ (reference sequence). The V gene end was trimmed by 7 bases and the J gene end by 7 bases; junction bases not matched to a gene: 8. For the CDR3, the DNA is TGTGCCAGCAACAGCGGGGAGCCCTATACGCAGTATTTT. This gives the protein CASNSGEPYTQYF.

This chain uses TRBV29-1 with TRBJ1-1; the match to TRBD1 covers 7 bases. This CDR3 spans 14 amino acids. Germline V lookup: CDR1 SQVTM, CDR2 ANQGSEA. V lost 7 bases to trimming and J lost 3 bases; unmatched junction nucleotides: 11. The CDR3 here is CSAQRGPGYTEAFF. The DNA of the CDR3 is TGCAGCGCCCAAAGGGGGCCAGGCTACACTGAAGCTTTCTTT.

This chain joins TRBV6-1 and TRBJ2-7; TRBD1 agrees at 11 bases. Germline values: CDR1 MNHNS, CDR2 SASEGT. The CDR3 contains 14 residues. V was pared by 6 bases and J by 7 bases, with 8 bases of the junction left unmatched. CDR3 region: CASSGQGAINEQYF. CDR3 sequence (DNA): TGTGCCAGCAGCGGACAGGGGGCGATAAATGAGCAGTACTTC.

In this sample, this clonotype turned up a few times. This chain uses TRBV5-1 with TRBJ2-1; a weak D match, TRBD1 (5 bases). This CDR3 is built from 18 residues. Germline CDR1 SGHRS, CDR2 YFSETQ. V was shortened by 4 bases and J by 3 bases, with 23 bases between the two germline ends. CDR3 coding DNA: TGCGCCAGCAGCCACCCGCCCCATCGGACACAAGACTACAATGAGCAGTTCTTC. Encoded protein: CASSHPPHRTQDYNEQFF.

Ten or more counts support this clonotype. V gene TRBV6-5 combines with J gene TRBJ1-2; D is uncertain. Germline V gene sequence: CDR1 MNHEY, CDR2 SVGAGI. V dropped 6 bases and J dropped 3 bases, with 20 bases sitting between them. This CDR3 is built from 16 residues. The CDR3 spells CASSHDWSNSYYGYTF. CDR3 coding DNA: TGTGCCAGCAGCCACGACTGGTCAAACAGCTACTATGGCTACACCTTC.

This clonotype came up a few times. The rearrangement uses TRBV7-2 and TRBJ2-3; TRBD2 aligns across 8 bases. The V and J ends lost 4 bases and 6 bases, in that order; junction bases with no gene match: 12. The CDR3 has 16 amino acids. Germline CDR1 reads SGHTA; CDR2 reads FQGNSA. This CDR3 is CASSSPPGLGGDTQYF. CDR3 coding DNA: TGTGCCAGCAGCTCACCACCGGGACTAGGGGGGGATACGCAGTATTTT.

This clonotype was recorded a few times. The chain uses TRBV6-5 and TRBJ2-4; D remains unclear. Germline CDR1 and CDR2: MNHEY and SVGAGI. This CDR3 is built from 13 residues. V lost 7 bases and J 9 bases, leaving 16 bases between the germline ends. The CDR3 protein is CASMTGPPLIQYF. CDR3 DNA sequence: TGTGCCAGCATGACGGGTCCTCCTCTCATTCAGTACTTC.

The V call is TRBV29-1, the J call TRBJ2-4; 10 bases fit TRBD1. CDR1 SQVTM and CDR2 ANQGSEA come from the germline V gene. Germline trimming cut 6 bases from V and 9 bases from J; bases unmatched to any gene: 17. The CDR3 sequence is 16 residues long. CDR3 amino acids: CSVTKSGTGASSIQYF. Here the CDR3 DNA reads TGCAGCGTCACAAAATCTGGGACAGGGGCTTCGAGCATTCAGTACTTC.

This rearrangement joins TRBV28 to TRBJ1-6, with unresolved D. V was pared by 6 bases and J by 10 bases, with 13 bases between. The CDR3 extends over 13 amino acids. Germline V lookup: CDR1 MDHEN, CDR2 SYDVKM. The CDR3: CASSPPGGSPLHF. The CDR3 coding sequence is TGTGCCAGCAGCCCCCCGGGCGGGTCACCCCTCCACTTT.

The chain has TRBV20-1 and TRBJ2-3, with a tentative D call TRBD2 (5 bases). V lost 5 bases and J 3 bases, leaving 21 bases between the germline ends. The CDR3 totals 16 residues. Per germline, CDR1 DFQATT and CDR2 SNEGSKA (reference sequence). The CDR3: CSAHLRDGKGTDTQYF. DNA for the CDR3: TGCAGTGCTCACCTCCGGGATGGGAAGGGTACAGATACGCAGTATTTT.

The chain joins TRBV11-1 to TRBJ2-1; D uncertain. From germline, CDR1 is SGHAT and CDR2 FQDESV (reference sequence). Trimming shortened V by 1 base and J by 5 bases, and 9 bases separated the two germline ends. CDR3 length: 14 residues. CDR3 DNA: TGTGCCAGCAGCTTAGTGGGTATTAACAATGAGCAGTTCTTC. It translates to CASSLVGINNEQFF.

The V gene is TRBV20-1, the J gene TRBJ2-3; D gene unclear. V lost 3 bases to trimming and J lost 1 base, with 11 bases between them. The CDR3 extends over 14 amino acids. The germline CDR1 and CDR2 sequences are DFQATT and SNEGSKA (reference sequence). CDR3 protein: CSARGPGGTDTQYF. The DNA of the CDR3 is TGCAGTGCTAGGGGCCCTGGGGGCACAGATACGCAGTATTTT.

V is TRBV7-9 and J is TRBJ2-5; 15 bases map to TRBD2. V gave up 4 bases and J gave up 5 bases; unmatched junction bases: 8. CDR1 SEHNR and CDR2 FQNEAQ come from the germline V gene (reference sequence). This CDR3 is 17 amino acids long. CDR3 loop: CASSSGLAGGQEETQYF. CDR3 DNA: TGTGCCAGCAGCTCCGGACTAGCGGGGGGGCAGGAGGAGACCCAGTACTTC.

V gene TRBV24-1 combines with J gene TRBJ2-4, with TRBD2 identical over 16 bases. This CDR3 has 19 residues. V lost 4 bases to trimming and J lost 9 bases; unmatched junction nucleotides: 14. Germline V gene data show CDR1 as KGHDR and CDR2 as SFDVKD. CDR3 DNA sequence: TGTGCCACCAGTGACCCGGGGACTAGCGGGGGGGCTGGTCGTGGCATTCAGTACTTC. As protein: CATSDPGTSGGAGRGIQYF.

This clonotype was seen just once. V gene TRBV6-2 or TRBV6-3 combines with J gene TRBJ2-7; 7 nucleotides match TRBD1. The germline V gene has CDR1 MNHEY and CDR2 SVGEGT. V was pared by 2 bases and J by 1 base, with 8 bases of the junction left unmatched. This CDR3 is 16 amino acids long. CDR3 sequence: CASSYPTGTGSYEQYF. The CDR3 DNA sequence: TGTGCCAGCAGTTACCCGACAGGGACGGGTTCCTACGAGCAGTACTTC.

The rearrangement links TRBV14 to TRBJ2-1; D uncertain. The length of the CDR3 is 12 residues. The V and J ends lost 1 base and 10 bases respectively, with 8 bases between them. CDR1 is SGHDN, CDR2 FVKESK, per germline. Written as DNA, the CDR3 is TGTGCCAGCAGCCAAGGGGCTTGGGAGCAGTTCTTC. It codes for CASSQGAWEQFF.

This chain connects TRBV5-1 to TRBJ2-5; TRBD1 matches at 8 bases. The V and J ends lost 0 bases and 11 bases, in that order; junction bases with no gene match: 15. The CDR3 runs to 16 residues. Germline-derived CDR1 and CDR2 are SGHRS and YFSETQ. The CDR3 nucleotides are TGCGCCAGCAGCTTGGAAGGGACAGGTATCGGTAATGAGCAGTACTTC. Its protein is CASSLEGTGIGNEQYF.